The rows below give T cell receptor beta chains drawn from one sample of a study of CD8 T cells in Susac syndrome. Using its own MiXCR run on the immunoSEQ multiplex PCR reads, TCRdb lists one record per CDR3 protein. The table lists over 150,000 distinct CDR3 sequences, 90% to 95% of them singletons. The sequencing input was CD4+ T cells from PBMCs. The origin of the receptors is a human donor with multiple sclerosis. Both conserved end residues are part of each CDR3. A D gene is named only where the DNA matches it firmly. Expanded clones get a size class; other rows say once, few or many, or leave the size out.

CDR3 DNA,CDR3 protein,J gene,CDR3 length,clone size,D gene,V gene
TGTGCCACCAGTGGAAGACTAGCGGCTCTAGATACGCAGTATTTT,CATSGRLAALDTQYF,TRBJ2-3,15,-,TRBD2,TRBV24-1
TGCAGTGCGTCAGCGGGAGTTTTGCAAGAGACCCAGTACTTC,CSASAGVLQETQYF,TRBJ2-5,14,-,TRBD2,TRBV20-1
TGTGCCAGCAGCCCTTGGACAGGGAGGAATGGCTACACCTTC,CASSPWTGRNGYTF,TRBJ1-2,14,-,TRBD1,TRBV3-1
TGTGCCAGCAGCCAATTCGACAGCTTCCAAGAGACCCAGTACTTC,CASSQFDSFQETQYF,TRBJ2-5,15,-,-,TRBV14
TGCAGTGCTGGTAGGGGGGTTGGGTCCTACAATGAGCAGTTCTTC,CSAGRGVGSYNEQFF,TRBJ2-1,15,-,-,TRBV20-1
TGTGCCAGCAGTCGGACAGCCTATGGCTACACCTTC,CASSRTAYGYTF,TRBJ1-2,12,-,-,TRBV12-3/TRBV12-4
TGCAGCGTTGGACATACGAACACCGGGGAGCTGTTTTTT,CSVGHTNTGELFF,TRBJ2-2,13,-,-,TRBV29-1
TGTGCCAGCAGCTTCGGACTAGCGGGGGAAGAGACCCAGTACTTC,CASSFGLAGEETQYF,TRBJ2-5,15,-,TRBD2,TRBV5-4
TGTGCCAGCAGCTTTAACTCCCTCCGGAACACTGAAGCTTTCTTT,CASSFNSLRNTEAFF,TRBJ1-1,15,-,-,TRBV7-9
TGTGCCAGCAAGGTCTCGACAGGGGTATTCTATGGCTACACCTTC,CASKVSTGVFYGYTF,TRBJ1-2,15,few,TRBD1,TRBV6-6
TGTGCCAGCAGACGAACAAACCGGGCCCTAAGTGGGCAGTTCTTC,CASRRTNRALSGQFF,TRBJ2-1,15,-,-,TRBV6-5
TGCAGCGTTGAAGAAGTGCACAATCAGCCCCAGCATTTT,CSVEEVHNQPQHF,TRBJ1-5,13,-,-,TRBV29-1
TGTGCCAGCACTTTAGGGACAGATACGCAGTATTTT,CASTLGTDTQYF,TRBJ2-3,12,few,-,TRBV12-3/TRBV12-4
TGTGCCAGCAGTTACTCCAGGGGGTTCGACACCGGGGAGCTGTTTTTT,CASSYSRGFDTGELFF,TRBJ2-2,16,-,TRBD1,TRBV6-6
TGCAGTGCTCAGACGGCCTATGGCTACACCTTC,CSAQTAYGYTF,TRBJ1-2,11,-,-,TRBV20-1
TGTGCCAGCAGCCCCCGACAGGTTAACACCGGGGAGCTGTTTTTT,CASSPRQVNTGELFF,TRBJ2-2,15,-,-,TRBV9
TGTGCCAGCAGTTCTCCTCCGGGACTAGCGATGTACGAGCAGTACTTC,CASSSPPGLAMYEQYF,TRBJ2-7,16,-,TRBD2,TRBV7-2
TGCAGTGCTAGAGAGCGAAACTATGGCTACACCTTC,CSARERNYGYTF,TRBJ1-2,12,few,-,TRBV20-1
TGTGCCAGCAGAATCCGAGGACTTGGCACAGATACGCAGTATTTT,CASRIRGLGTDTQYF,TRBJ2-3,15,-,-,TRBV27
TGTGCCACCAGCGCCCGGAATACCTACGAGCAGTACTTC,CATSARNTYEQYF,TRBJ2-7,13,-,-,TRBV15
TGTGCCAGCAGCGCCAGCGGTCCGAACCACGAGCAGTACTTC,CASSASGPNHEQYF,TRBJ2-7,14,-,-,TRBV6-6
TGTGCCAGCAGCCACCGGGGGGTTAACTATGGCTACACCTTC,CASSHRGVNYGYTF,TRBJ1-2,14,-,-,TRBV9
TGTGCCACCAGCAGAAAGGGGACTAGCGGACCCTACGAGCAGTACTTC,CATSRKGTSGPYEQYF,TRBJ2-7,16,-,TRBD2,TRBV15
TGCAGCGTTACTAGCGGGGTCTCTGGGGATACGCAGTATTTT,CSVTSGVSGDTQYF,TRBJ2-3,14,-,TRBD2,TRBV29-1
TGCAGTGCTGCGAGGGGGCAGGTCGGGGCACCCCTCCACTTT,CSAARGQVGAPLHF,TRBJ1-6,14,-,TRBD1,TRBV20-1
TGCGCCAGCAGCCAAGTCGACAGGGCCTATGGCTACACCTTC,CASSQVDRAYGYTF,TRBJ1-2,14,-,TRBD1,TRBV4-1
TGTGCCACCAGCGTAGGAGGGGTGCTCTATGGCTACACCTTC,CATSVGGVLYGYTF,TRBJ1-2,14,-,-,TRBV15
TGTGCCACCAGTGATAGGGTTGAGACCCAGTACTTC,CATSDRVETQYF,TRBJ2-5,12,-,-,TRBV24-1
TGTGCCACCAGTGGCACACCGTCCCCCGAGCAGTACTTC,CATSGTPSPEQYF,TRBJ2-7,13,-,-,TRBV24-1
TGTGCCAGCAGTCCGGGACAGGGAAAGGGGGGCTACACCTTC,CASSPGQGKGGYTF,TRBJ1-2,14,-,TRBD1,TRBV6-5
TGCGCCAGCAGCGGAGGGACTAGCGGCCCCTACGAGCAGTACTTC,CASSGGTSGPYEQYF,TRBJ2-7,15,once,TRBD2,TRBV5-1
TGTGCCAGTAGTATGGAAGTACAGCCTGCTAACTATGGCTACACCTTC,CASSMEVQPANYGYTF,TRBJ1-2,16,-,-,TRBV19
TGTGCCATCAGGGTGGGTAGCGGAGAAGAGACCCAGTACTTC,CAIRVGSGEETQYF,TRBJ2-5,14,-,-,TRBV10-3
TGTGCCAGCAGCCCAAGGGCCGGGACACAATACACCACTGAGACCCAGTACTTC,CASSPRAGTQYTTETQYF,TRBJ2-5,18,-,-,TRBV7-2
TGTGCCAGCAGCCAAGATACAGGCTACAATGAGCAGTTCTTC,CASSQDTGYNEQFF,TRBJ2-1,14,-,-,TRBV3-1
TGTGCCAGCAGCGCCCCCGGGAGAGGTGAAAAACTGTTTTTT,CASSAPGRGEKLFF,TRBJ1-4,14,-,-,TRBV9
TGTGCCAGCAGCTTAGCGGGGACAGGGAACAATGAGCAGTTCTTC,CASSLAGTGNNEQFF,TRBJ2-1,15,-,TRBD1,TRBV7-9
TGTGCCTGGAGCGGATTTGCACTAGGTACGCAGTATTTT,CAWSGFALGTQYF,TRBJ2-3,13,-,-,TRBV30
TGTGCCAGCAGCTTACCAGGCAGGGCACCTAGTGGCTACACCTTC,CASSLPGRAPSGYTF,TRBJ1-2,15,-,-,TRBV5-6
TGTGCCAGTAGCCAGCCTGGGGCCAACGTCCTGACTTTC,CASSQPGANVLTF,TRBJ2-6,13,-,-,TRBV19
TGCAGCGTTGAATGGCAGGGTCCCAACACTGAAGCTTTCTTT,CSVEWQGPNTEAFF,TRBJ1-1,14,-,-,TRBV29-1
TGCAGTGCTCAGGGGTACCAAGAGACCCAGTACTTC,CSAQGYQETQYF,TRBJ2-5,12,-,-,TRBV20-1
TGCAGCGCCCGGGACTCTGGGGCGGAGACCCAGTACTTC,CSARDSGAETQYF,TRBJ2-5,13,once,-,TRBV29-1
TGCGCCAGTAACCCGGACAGCTACAATGAGCAGTTCTTC,CASNPDSYNEQFF,TRBJ2-1,13,few,-,TRBV5-1
TGCAGCGTTAAAATCGGTAGCGGGGGGACGTACGAGCAGTACTTC,CSVKIGSGGTYEQYF,TRBJ2-7,15,-,TRBD2,TRBV29-1
TGTGCCAGCAGTTACACAGGGGGTGGAAACACCATATATTTT,CASSYTGGGNTIYF,TRBJ1-3,14,-,TRBD1,TRBV6-6
TGTGCCTGGAGTAGCGGGAGGTACACCGGGGAGCTGTTTTTT,CAWSSGRYTGELFF,TRBJ2-2,14,-,TRBD2,TRBV30
TGTGCCAGCAGCTTAGGGACTAGGTACGAGCAGTACTTC,CASSLGTRYEQYF,TRBJ2-7,13,-,TRBD2,TRBV7-2
TGTGCCAGCAGCCTCATTGGGTTTAACACTGAAGCTTTCTTT,CASSLIGFNTEAFF,TRBJ1-1,14,-,-,TRBV7-8
TGTGCCACCAGCAGATGGGGGGCCCTAGCGGGGGAGACCCAGTACTTC,CATSRWGALAGETQYF,TRBJ2-5,16,-,TRBD2,TRBV15
TGTGCCAGCAGGATGCTAGACTCCTACGAGCAGTACTTC,CASRMLDSYEQYF,TRBJ2-7,13,once,-,TRBV21-1
TGTGCCAGTAGTGACACCACATGGAGCTATGGCTACACCTTC,CASSDTTWSYGYTF,TRBJ1-2,14,once,-,TRBV19
TGTGCCTGGAACAGGGGGTCCTACGAGCAGTACTTC,CAWNRGSYEQYF,TRBJ2-7,12,-,TRBD1,TRBV30
TGCAGTGGGAGGTCTAGCGGGAGTCGGGATACGCAGTATTTT,CSGRSSGSRDTQYF,TRBJ2-3,14,-,TRBD2,TRBV20-1
TGTGCCAGCAGCCCCCATTCCGGGACAGGCGGGACCCAGTACTTC,CASSPHSGTGGTQYF,TRBJ2-5,15,-,TRBD1,TRBV7-2
TGTGCCACCAGCAGAGTTGGCAGTTCCACAGATACGCAGTATTTT,CATSRVGSSTDTQYF,TRBJ2-3,15,once,-,TRBV15
TGTGCCACCAGTGATTTGGGTGAGACCCAGTACTTC,CATSDLGETQYF,TRBJ2-5,12,-,-,TRBV24-1
TGTGCCAGCAGTTTTAGGACCGAGCAGTACTTC,CASSFRTEQYF,TRBJ2-7,11,-,-,TRBV6-1